This T cell receptor (beta chain) was sequenced for a study of blood T cell repertoires in COVID-19. The CDR3 is 16 residues long. V shed 4 bases and J shed 3 bases, with 18 bases lying between them. Germline lookup yields CDR1 MNHEY and CDR2 SMNVEV (reference sequence). Participant ages covered roughly 18 to 89 years across 25 or so US areas. The protocol was immunoSEQ multiplex PCR, while the TCRdb copy is restricted to in-frame clones and leaves out a portion. Counted here are around 280,000 clones, around 87% occurring once; the ten biggest clones make up 1.5% to 2%. This sequence originates from a woman aged 18-29 years with acute COVID-19. What was sequenced was PBMCs or T cells enriched from blood (not recorded which). V usage is TRBV27 and J usage is TRBJ2-5; maybe TRBD1 (6 bases). The CDR3 spells CASSSSGTPLEETQYF. CDR3 nucleotide sequence: TGTGCCAGCAGTTCATCAGGGACACCCCTCGAAGAGACCCAGTACTTC.